The T cell receptor beta chain described here comes from a study of graft-versus-host responses after intestinal transplantation. Trimming took 4 bases from V and 0 from J; bases not matched to a gene: 8. CDR1 is SGHRS and CDR2 is YFSETQ in the germline V gene. The CDR3 is 16 residues long. Regarding this clone: The antigen remains unidentified.

General observations from the study: Detection of GvH clones occurred in recipient marrow, and some had their first appearance in ileum or blood.

Generated by immunoSEQ multiplex PCR, the TCRdb table keeps only in-frame clones and is missing some. Here the sample spans 65,000 to 90,000 clones, approximately 90% being singletons. Here the sequenced sample was unstimulated CD8+ T cells sorted from spleen or lymph node cells, taken before transplant. The sequence was collected from a human donor who was the organ donor for an intestinal transplant. This sequence joins TRBV5-1 and TRBJ2-3, with 7 positions matching TRBD1. The CDR3 loop reads CASSMRDRVSTDTQYF. Written as DNA, the CDR3 is TGCGCCAGCAGCATGAGGGACAGAGTGAGCACAGATACGCAGTATTTT.